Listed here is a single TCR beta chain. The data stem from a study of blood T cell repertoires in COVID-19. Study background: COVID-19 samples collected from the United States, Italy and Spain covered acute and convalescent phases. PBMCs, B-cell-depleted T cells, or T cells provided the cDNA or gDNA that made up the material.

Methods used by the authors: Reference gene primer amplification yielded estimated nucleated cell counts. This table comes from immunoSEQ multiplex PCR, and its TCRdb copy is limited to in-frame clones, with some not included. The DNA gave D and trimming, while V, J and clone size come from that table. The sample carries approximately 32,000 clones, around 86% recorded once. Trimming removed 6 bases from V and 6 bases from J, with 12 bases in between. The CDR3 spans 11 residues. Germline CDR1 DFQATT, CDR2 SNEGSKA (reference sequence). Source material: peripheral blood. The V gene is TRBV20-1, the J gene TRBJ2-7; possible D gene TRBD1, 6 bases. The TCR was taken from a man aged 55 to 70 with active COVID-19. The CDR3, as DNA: TGCAGTGCAAACAGGGTTCGCGAGCAGTACTTC. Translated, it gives CSANRVREQYF.